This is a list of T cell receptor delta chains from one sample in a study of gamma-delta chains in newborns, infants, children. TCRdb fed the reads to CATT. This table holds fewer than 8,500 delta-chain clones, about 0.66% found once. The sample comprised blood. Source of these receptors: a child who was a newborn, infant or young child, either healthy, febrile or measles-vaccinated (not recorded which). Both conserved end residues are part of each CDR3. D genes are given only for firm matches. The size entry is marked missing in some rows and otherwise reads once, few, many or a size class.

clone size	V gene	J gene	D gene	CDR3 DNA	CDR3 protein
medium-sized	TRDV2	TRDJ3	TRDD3	TGTGCCTGTGACACCGGGGGATTTCGCTCCTGGGACACCCGACAGATGTTTTTC	CACDTGGFRSWDTRQMFF
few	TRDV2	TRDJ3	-	TGTGCCTGTGACGGGATGGGGGTCACGGGCTCCTGGGACACCCGACAGATGTTTTTC	CACDGMGVTGSWDTRQMFF
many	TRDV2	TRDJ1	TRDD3	TGTGCCTGTGACATGCTGGGGGTAAATGGGGGTTCGCTCATCTTT	CACDMLGVNGGSLIF
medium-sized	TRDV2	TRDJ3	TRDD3	TGTGCCTGTGACACCGCTGGGGGATACGGCTCCTGGGACACCCGACAGATGTTTTTC	CACDTAGGYGSWDTRQMFF
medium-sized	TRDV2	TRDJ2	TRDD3	TGTGCCTGTGACCCCTTACTGGGGGGAGCTTTGACAGCACAACTCTTCTTT	CACDPLLGGALTAQLFF
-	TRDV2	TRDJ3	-	TGTGCCTGTGACACGGTGGGGGTTCCAAGCTCCTGGGACACCCGACAGATGTTTTTC	CACDTVGVPSSWDTRQMFF
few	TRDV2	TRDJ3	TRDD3	TGTGCCTGTGACACTGGGGGATCCAGGATCTCCTGGGACACCCGACAGATGTTTTTC	CACDTGGSRISWDTRQMFF
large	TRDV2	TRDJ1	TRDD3	TGTGCCTGTGACCCCCTACTGGGGGACGATAAACTCATCTTT	CACDPLLGDDKLIF
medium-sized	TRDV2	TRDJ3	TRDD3	TGTGCCTGTGACACCTGGGGGATACGCTCCTGGGACACCCGACAGATGTTTTTC	CACDTWGIRSWDTRQMFF
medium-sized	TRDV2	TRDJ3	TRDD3	TGTGCCTGTGACACGGCTGGGGGTCCCTCCTGGGACACCCGACAGATGTTTTTC	CACDTAGGPSWDTRQMFF
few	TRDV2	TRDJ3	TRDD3	TGTGCCTGTGACACCATACTGGGGACCAGCTCCTGGGACACCCGACAGATGTTTTTC	CACDTILGTSSWDTRQMFF
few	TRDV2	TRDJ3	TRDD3	TGTGCCTGCGACACCGTACTGGGGGGCTCCTGGGACACCCGACAGATGTTTTTC	CACDTVLGGSWDTRQMFF
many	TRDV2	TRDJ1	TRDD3	TGTGCCTGTGATGGACTGGGGGATAACACCGATAAACTCATCTTT	CACDGLGDNTDKLIF
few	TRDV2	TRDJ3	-	TGTGCCTGGGACACCGGGGGTCAGCATTCCTGGGACACCCGACAGATGTTTTTC	CAWDTGGQHSWDTRQMFF
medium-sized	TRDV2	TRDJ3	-	TGTGCCTGTGACACCGCTGGGGCCCCCTCCTGGGACACCCGACAGATGTTTTTC	CACDTAGAPSWDTRQMFF
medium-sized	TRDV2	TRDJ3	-	TGTGCCTGTGACGTTACGGGGGGCTCCTGGGACACCCGACAGATGTTTTTC	CACDVTGGSWDTRQMFF
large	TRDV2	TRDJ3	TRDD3	TGTGCCTGTGACACCTACTGGGGGAACTCCTGGGACACCCGACAGATGTTTTTC	CACDTYWGNSWDTRQMFF
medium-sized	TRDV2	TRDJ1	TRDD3	TGTGCCTGTGACGCCTTACTGGGGGATAACACCGATAAACTCATCTTT	CACDALLGDNTDKLIF
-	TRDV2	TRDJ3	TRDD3	TGTGCCTGTGGCGCCGTGGGGGATAGCTCCTGGGACACCCGACAGATGTTTTTC	CACGAVGDSSWDTRQMFF
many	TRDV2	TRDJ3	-	TGTGCCTGTGACACCGTAGGCGAGGGCACGACCTGGGACACCCGACAGATGTTTTTC	CACDTVGEGTTWDTRQMFF
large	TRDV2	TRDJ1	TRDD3	TGTGCCTGTGACACTTTATCCACTGGGGTTGGCGATAAACTCATCTTT	CACDTLSTGVGDKLIF
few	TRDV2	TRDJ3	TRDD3	TGTGCCTGTGACACCGTTGGTACTGGGGGATACCTAACTAGCTCCTGGGACACCCGACAGATGTTTTTC	CACDTVGTGGYLTSSWDTRQMFF
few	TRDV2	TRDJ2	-	TGTGCCTGTGACACCCTATTCCTACTGGTGGATACGGACTTGACAGCCCAACTCTTCTTT	CACDTLFLLVDTDLTAQLFF
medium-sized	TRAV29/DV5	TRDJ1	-	TGTGCAGCAAGTCCCGGGTTAGCTTCGTACACCGATAAACTCATCTTT	CAASPGLASYTDKLIF
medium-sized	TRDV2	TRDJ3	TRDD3	TGTGCCTGTGACATACTGGGGGACACCTGGGACACCCGACAGATGTTTTTC	CACDILGDTWDTRQMFF
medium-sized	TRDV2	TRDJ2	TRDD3	TGTGCCTGTGACACCGTGGGGGACCCACCAGCACAACTCTTCTTT	CACDTVGDPPAQLFF
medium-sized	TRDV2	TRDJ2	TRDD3	TGTGCCTGTGATATACTGGGGGATACTTTGACAGCACAACTCTTCTTT	CACDILGDTLTAQLFF
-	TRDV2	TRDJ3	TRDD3	TGTTCCTTTGCCACCTTACTGGGGGCTACCCTGAGCTCCTGGGACACCCGCCAGATGTTTTTC	CSFATLLGATLSSWDTRQMFF
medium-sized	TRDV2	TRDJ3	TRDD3	TGTGCCTGTGACCCAACTGGGGGATACGGCCGGGACACCCGACAGATGTTTTTC	CACDPTGGYGRDTRQMFF
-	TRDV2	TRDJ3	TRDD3	TGTGCCTGTGGCACCGTACTGGGGGATACGGCGAGCTCCTGGGGCACCCGACAGATGTTTTTC	CACGTVLGDTASSWGTRQMFF
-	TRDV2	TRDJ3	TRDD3	TGTGCCTGTGACACCGCACTGGGGGATAAATCCTGGGACACCCGACGGATGTTTTTC	CACDTALGDKSWDTRRMFF
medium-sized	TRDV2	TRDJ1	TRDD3	TGTGCCTGTGACACTGGGATACGCGCCGATAAACTCATCTTT	CACDTGIRADKLIF
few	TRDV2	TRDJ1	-	TGTGCCTGTGACACCGTAGGAGAGATAGTTCGTGATAAACTCATCTTT	CACDTVGEIVRDKLIF
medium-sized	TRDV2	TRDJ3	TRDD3	TGTGCCTGTGACACCGGGGGGCTGGGGGCCCTCTCCTGGGACACCCGACAGATGTTTTTC	CACDTGGLGALSWDTRQMFF
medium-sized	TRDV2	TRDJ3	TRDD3	TGTGCCTGTGGCACCGTGGGGGATACCTGGGACACCCGACAGATGTTTTTC	CACGTVGDTWDTRQMFF
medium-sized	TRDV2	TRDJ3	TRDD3	TGTGCCTGTGACACGTCCTGGGGGATACGAGGCTGGGACACCCGACAGATGTTTTTC	CACDTSWGIRGWDTRQMFF
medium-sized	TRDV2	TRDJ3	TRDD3	TGTGCCTGTGACGTACTGGGGGATTTATACACCCGACAGATGTTTTTC	CACDVLGDLYTRQMFF
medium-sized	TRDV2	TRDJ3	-	TGTGCCTGTGACACCGTAGGGGGAGCGAGCTCCTGGGACACCCGACAGATGTTTTTC	CACDTVGGASSWDTRQMFF
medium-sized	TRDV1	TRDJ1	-	TGTGCTCTTGGGGAACTGGGATACACCGATAAACTCATCTTT	CALGELGYTDKLIF
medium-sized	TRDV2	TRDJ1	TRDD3	TGTGCCTGTGACTCCAACCCTACTGGGGGCTATAAACTCATCTTT	CACDSNPTGGYKLIF
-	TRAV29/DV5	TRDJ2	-	TGTGCAGCAAGCGCGACGGGATATCAGGTGACAGCACAACTCTTCTTT	CAASATGYQVTAQLFF
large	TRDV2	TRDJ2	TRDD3	TGTGCCTGTGACACCGTGGGGGATACAGCACAACTCTTCTTT	CACDTVGDTAQLFF
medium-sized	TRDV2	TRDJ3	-	TGTGCCTGTGACTATTCTCTGGGGATTGGGTCCTGGGACACCCGACAGATGTTTTTC	CACDYSLGIGSWDTRQMFF
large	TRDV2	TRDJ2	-	TGTGCCTGTGACCAAATCGGAGTTCTGACAGCACAACTCTTCTTT	CACDQIGVLTAQLFF
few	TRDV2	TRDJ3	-	TGTGCCTGTGACACCGTTGGGGGGTACAGCTCCTGGGACACCCGACAGATGTTTTTC	CACDTVGGYSSWDTRQMFF
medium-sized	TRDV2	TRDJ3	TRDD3	TGTGCCTGTGACACGACTGGGGGATCCTGGGACACCCGACAGATGTTTTTC	CACDTTGGSWDTRQMFF
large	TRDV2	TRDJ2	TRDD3	TGTGCCTGTGACACCCTGGGGGATACTTTGACAGCACAACTCTTCTTT	CACDTLGDTLTAQLFF
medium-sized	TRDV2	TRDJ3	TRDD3	TGTGCCTGTGACCCGACCGTACTGGGGGATCCGAGCTCCTGGGACACCCGACAGATGTTTTTC	CACDPTVLGDPSSWDTRQMFF
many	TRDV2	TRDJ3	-	TGTGCCTGTGACGGGCTGAGGGGGCCCAGCTCCTGGGACACCCGACAGATGTTTTTC	CACDGLRGPSSWDTRQMFF
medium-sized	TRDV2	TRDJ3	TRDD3	TGTGCCTGTGACAGACTGGGGGTGCTCGGCGCCTGGGACACCCGACAGATGTTTTTC	CACDRLGVLGAWDTRQMFF
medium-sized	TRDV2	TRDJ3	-	TGTGCCTGTGATTCCATCTCCTGGGACACCCGACAGATGTTTTTC	CACDSISWDTRQMFF